This TCR beta chain is drawn from a study of T cells in Graves' hyperthyroidism and ophthalmopathy. V was clipped by 5 bases and J by 4 bases, with 17 bases between them. The CDR3 length is 15 residues. Germline V CDR1 and CDR2: MDHEN, SYDVKM. On this clonotype: This may come from a read error, since a much larger clone is one base off.

Amplification of TCR beta CDR3 regions was performed using RNA transcripts as template. The HTBI primer set was used in a first-round RT-PCR of the TCR CDR3. TCRdb re-derived calls from the multiplex PCR reads in MiXCR, one entry per CDR3 protein. The data contain over 500,000 distinct CDR3 sequences, around 15% of them seen just once; the ten biggest clones take up approximately 13%. The chain recombines TRBV28 with TRBJ1-1; a weak D match, TRBD1 (5 bases). The specimen sequenced was blood. The TCR sequence derives from a woman in her thirties or forties with Graves' hyperthyroidism. The CDR3 DNA reads TGTGCCAGCAGTCCGGGACGGAGCGTGAGCACTGAAGCTTTCTTT. Its translation is CASSPGRSVSTEAFF.